The T cell receptor beta chain described here comes from a study of blood T cell repertoires in COVID-19. Turning to the study itself: Both acute and convalescent COVID-19 samples were obtained from the United States, Italy and Spain. PBMCs, B-cell-depleted T cells, or T cells were the source of the cDNA or gDNA that made up the material.

In the authors' workflow: Quantification of nucleated cells was approximated via reference gene primer amplification. The method was immunoSEQ multiplex PCR; TCRdb's version includes in-frame clones alone and lacks a portion of them. V, J and clone size were drawn from that table, and D and trimming were deduced from the DNA. The sample consists of roughly 170,000 clones, about 86% of them appearing once. To note about this clone: The junction departs from germline at one end; a sequencing error may be responsible.

The germline CDR1 and CDR2 sequences are SSHAT and FNYEAQ (reference sequence). CDR3 length equals 16 residues. This receptor was obtained from a woman younger than 30 who had recovered from COVID-19. The V and J genes are TRBV7-7 and TRBJ2-3, with 9 bases identical to TRBD2. Sequenced: peripheral blood. This CDR3 is CASSLGAGGPADTQYF. The CDR3 DNA reads TGTGCTAGCAGCTTAGGAGCGGGAGGCCCCGCAGATACGCAGTATTTT.